This TCR beta chain was sequenced during a study of T cells after posttransplantation cyclophosphamide listed by TCRdb under 2016. Background on the whole study: Using TRB sequencing, the study followed how the T cell repertoire rebuilt after myeloablative bone marrow transplantation with posttransplantation cyclophosphamide given as GVHD prophylaxis. Samples from approximately 37 PTCy-treated patients, along with samples from roughly 15 of their related bone marrow donors, underwent antigen receptor sequencing. Public TRB sequences were checked against a database of over 3,000 sequences associated with responses to pathogens, tumor antigens, self-antigens and alloantigens. Because TRA and TRB clonality correlated tightly in 8 to 10 samples, the subsequent TCR analyses were limited to TRB only. In 3 patients, up to about 3 additional blood samples taken between 2 and 5.2 years after transplant also underwent TRB sequencing, as did pretransplant blood from 4 patients. Blood from all 35 or so PTCy patients who had 1-year posttransplant specimens underwent TRB sequencing. The paper as a whole reports these results and caveats: Donor-recipient similarity was low at 1-2 months but rose over the first year, and later blood repertoires were often dominated by donor CD8+ memory clones. Across 45 or so patients, TRB clonality was highly associated with recipient CMV seropositivity and CMV reactivation, and PTCy diversity was similar to diversity in CNI/methotrexate controls. The TRB repertoires of T cells infiltrating skin or the GI tract showed only limited overlap with the TRB repertoires found in blood.

This clone has a count of ten or more. It has no known antigen specificity. No quality values exist for individual bases; no much larger clone is one base distant. What this sample's time point label stands for: posttransplant day relative to BM transplant. The sample's treatment or condition label, in plain terms: high-dose cyclophosphamide on days +3 and +4 as single-agent GVHD prophylaxis. Busulfan and fludarabine conditioning, a related or unrelated marrow graft, and cyclophosphamide on days +3 and +4 were given to PTCy patients. PTCy-treated patients were drawn from a prospective multi-institutional clinical trial. Mononuclear cells from peripheral blood and bone marrow were separated by Ficoll-Hypaque density centrifugation and then cryopreserved. Genomic DNA was used for TRB sequencing, which was performed with the immunoSEQ assay at survey resolution or with the hsTCRB kit. Concerning the study's data processing: The immunoSEQ software handled the initial read processing, while the LymphoSeq R package was used for the repertoire analyses. For each TRB dataset, clonality was calculated as 1 minus normalized Shannon entropy, and the Gini coefficient was computed as well. Phenotypes of unsorted samples were inferred by mapping TRB sequences from sorted subsets of the recipient or donor onto the same recipient's unsorted samples. TCRdb provides this immuneACCESS table in a form limited to in-frame rearrangements. Some clones are lacking; in checked studies, under half of them reflect an unresolved V gene, and why the rest are absent is not known. Clonal size and the V and J genes are those of that table, whereas D and trimming came from the DNA. The data for this sample show 10,000 to 15,000 clones, each detected more than once. The ten largest clones capture about 24% of the sample.

CDR1 and CDR2, looked up from the germline V gene, are SGHVS and FNYEAQ. Including the terminal cysteine and phenylalanine, the CDR3 comprises 15 residues. The entry retains the CDR3 DNA only, 45 bases that are in frame from base 1. V trim: 1 base; J trim: 5 bases; unmatched bases: 5. The sequencing here drew on PBMCs, taken after allogeneic stem cell transplant with posttransplant cyclophosphamide. The rearrangement joined TRBV7-6 to TRBJ1-2; TRBD1 matches 9 bases in the middle. This receptor was obtained from a female patient in her 40s who received an allogeneic stem cell transplant from an unrelated donor, was CMV-positive, and had acute GVHD only. Following transplantation, T cells from the graft donor may be among those present. The DNA sequence reads TGTGCCAGCAGCTTAGGTGGGGGACAGGGTTATGGCTACACCTTC. This yields the protein CASSLGGGQGYGYTF.